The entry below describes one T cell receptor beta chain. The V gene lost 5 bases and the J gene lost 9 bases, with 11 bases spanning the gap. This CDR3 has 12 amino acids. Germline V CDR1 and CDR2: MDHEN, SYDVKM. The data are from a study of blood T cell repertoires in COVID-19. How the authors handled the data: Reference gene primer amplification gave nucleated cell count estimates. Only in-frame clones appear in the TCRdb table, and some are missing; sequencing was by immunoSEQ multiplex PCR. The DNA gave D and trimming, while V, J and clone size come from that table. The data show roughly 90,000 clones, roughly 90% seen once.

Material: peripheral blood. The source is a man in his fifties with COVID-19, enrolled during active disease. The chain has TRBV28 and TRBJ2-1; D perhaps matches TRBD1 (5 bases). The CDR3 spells CASSLRQPEQFF. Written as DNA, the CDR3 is TGTGCCAGCAGTCTCCGACAGCCTGAGCAGTTCTTC.